The rows below give T cell receptor beta chains drawn from one sample of a study of T-cell memory formation after mild COVID-19. TCRdb used MiXCR to reprocess the 5' RACE reads, holding one entry per CDR3 protein. Here the sample spans hundreds of thousands of distinct CDR3 sequences, over 15% being singletons. The specimen sequenced was PBMCs or a T cell subset sorted from them (not recorded which). These receptors were taken from an adult woman who had mild COVID-19 (a few samples of this study predate the infection). Cell type and time point are not known. Each CDR3 is given with its conserved first and last residue. The order of the fields is J gene, V gene, clone size, D gene, CDR3 DNA, CDR3 protein. The D gene is left open where the match is weak. Only some rows state a clone size, as once, few, many or a class for expanded clones.

J gene: TRBJ2-3
V gene: TRBV2
clone size: .
D gene: TRBD2
CDR3 DNA: TGTGCCAGCAGTGAGGGATGGACTAGCGGGGGTACAGATACGCAGTATTTT
CDR3 protein: CASSEGWTSGGTDTQYF

J gene: TRBJ1-1
V gene: TRBV12-3/TRBV12-4
clone size: few
D gene: .
CDR3 DNA: TGTGCCAGCAGTATCGGGGGGCTGGACTCTGAAGCTTTCTTT
CDR3 protein: CASSIGGLDSEAFF

J gene: TRBJ1-6
V gene: TRBV9
clone size: few
D gene: .
CDR3 DNA: TGTGCCAGCAGCCCACGGACCCGCCTCAATTCACCCCTCCACTTT
CDR3 protein: CASSPRTRLNSPLHF

J gene: TRBJ1-4
V gene: TRBV12-3/TRBV12-4
clone size: .
D gene: .
CDR3 DNA: TGTGCCAGCAGTGGGGGGCTATCGGGTGAAAAACTGTTTTTT
CDR3 protein: CASSGGLSGEKLFF

J gene: TRBJ1-4
V gene: TRBV20-1
clone size: few
D gene: .
CDR3 DNA: TGCAGTGCTAGCGCAGGCGGATTTGCAACTAATGAAAAACTGTTTTTT
CDR3 protein: CSASAGGFATNEKLFF

J gene: TRBJ2-7
V gene: TRBV24-1
clone size: .
D gene: .
CDR3 DNA: TGTGCCACCAGTGACAAGACAACCTACGAGCAGTACTTC
CDR3 protein: CATSDKTTYEQYF

J gene: TRBJ2-3
V gene: TRBV12-3/TRBV12-4
clone size: few
D gene: .
CDR3 DNA: TGTGCCAGCAGTTTAATGACTAGGGCAGATACGCAGTATTTT
CDR3 protein: CASSLMTRADTQYF

J gene: TRBJ2-7
V gene: TRBV7-9
clone size: .
D gene: TRBD1
CDR3 DNA: TGTGCCAGCAGCACGGGACAGGCCGACTACGAGCAGTACTTC
CDR3 protein: CASSTGQADYEQYF

J gene: TRBJ2-5
V gene: TRBV27
clone size: once
D gene: .
CDR3 DNA: TGTGCCAGCAGTTTTCGGCAGGGAGTGGGTGAGACCCAGTACTTC
CDR3 protein: CASSFRQGVGETQYF

J gene: TRBJ2-1
V gene: TRBV29-1
clone size: .
D gene: TRBD2
CDR3 DNA: TGCAGCGTGGATCACGGGACTAGCGGGAGCGGCGCGTTCTTC
CDR3 protein: CSVDHGTSGSGAFF

J gene: TRBJ1-6
V gene: TRBV6-5
clone size: few
D gene: .
CDR3 DNA: TGTGCCAGCAGTTACGGTCCCGATAATTCACCCCTCCACTTT
CDR3 protein: CASSYGPDNSPLHF

J gene: TRBJ1-1
V gene: TRBV20-1
clone size: .
D gene: .
CDR3 DNA: TGCAGTGCTCCCGATGGGGGGACAATGAACACTGAAGCTTTCTTT
CDR3 protein: CSAPDGGTMNTEAFF

J gene: TRBJ2-3
V gene: TRBV20-1
clone size: .
D gene: TRBD2
CDR3 DNA: TGCAGTGCTAGAGTGGGGACTAGCGTACGAGGTACGCAGTATTTT
CDR3 protein: CSARVGTSVRGTQYF

J gene: TRBJ2-7
V gene: TRBV14
clone size: few
D gene: .
CDR3 DNA: TGTGCCAGCAGCCAGCGAAAAGGAAGCGGTGGCGAGCAGTACTTC
CDR3 protein: CASSQRKGSGGEQYF

J gene: TRBJ1-4
V gene: TRBV5-1
clone size: .
D gene: .
CDR3 DNA: TGCGCCAGCAGCTCGGGACGGACAAATGAAAAACTGTTTTTT
CDR3 protein: CASSSGRTNEKLFF

J gene: TRBJ2-1
V gene: TRBV12-3/TRBV12-4
clone size: .
D gene: TRBD2
CDR3 DNA: TGTGCCAGCTACGGCGGGAGGGCCAATGAGCAGTTCTTC
CDR3 protein: CASYGGRANEQFF

J gene: TRBJ2-1
V gene: TRBV30
clone size: many
D gene: TRBD2
CDR3 DNA: TGTGCCTGGAGTGTAAGGCGGGAGGGCACTGAGCAGTTCTTC
CDR3 protein: CAWSVRREGTEQFF

J gene: TRBJ2-5
V gene: TRBV6-4
clone size: once
D gene: TRBD2
CDR3 DNA: TGTGCCAGCAGTGGCGAGCGGGAGCCGGAGACCCAGTACTTC
CDR3 protein: CASSGEREPETQYF

J gene: TRBJ2-7
V gene: TRBV15
clone size: few
D gene: .
CDR3 DNA: TGTGCCACCAGCAGAGATCAGGGATCCTACGAGCAGTACTTC
CDR3 protein: CATSRDQGSYEQYF

J gene: TRBJ1-1
V gene: TRBV9
clone size: few
D gene: .
CDR3 DNA: TGTGCCAGCAGCCCCATTTGGGCTGAAGCTTTCTTT
CDR3 protein: CASSPIWAEAFF

J gene: TRBJ1-5
V gene: TRBV6-6
clone size: .
D gene: .
CDR3 DNA: TGTGCCAGTGCCCCGTCGGGTCGCACTTACAATCAGCCCCAGCATTTT
CDR3 protein: CASAPSGRTYNQPQHF

J gene: TRBJ2-7
V gene: TRBV6-2/TRBV6-3
clone size: once
D gene: .
CDR3 DNA: TGTGCCAGCAGTTACGTGGACCTCCTCGGCGAGCAGTACTTC
CDR3 protein: CASSYVDLLGEQYF

J gene: TRBJ1-4
V gene: TRBV6-1
clone size: .
D gene: .
CDR3 DNA: TGTGCCAGCAGTGACAACCGTTATAATCGGGAAAAACTGTTTTTT
CDR3 protein: CASSDNRYNREKLFF

J gene: TRBJ1-4
V gene: TRBV12-3/TRBV12-4
clone size: few
D gene: .
CDR3 DNA: TGTGCCAGCAGACAAGCGACAGGAGCAACTAATGAAAAACTGTTTTTT
CDR3 protein: CASRQATGATNEKLFF

J gene: TRBJ1-1
V gene: TRBV18
clone size: few
D gene: .
CDR3 DNA: TGTGCCAGCTCACCAGTGGCAGCCACTGAAGCTTTCTTT
CDR3 protein: CASSPVAATEAFF

J gene: TRBJ2-7
V gene: TRBV27
clone size: .
D gene: TRBD2
CDR3 DNA: TGTGCCAGCAGCCCCGGGGGGGTGGGGTACGAGCAGTACTTC
CDR3 protein: CASSPGGVGYEQYF

J gene: TRBJ2-7
V gene: TRBV14
clone size: .
D gene: .
CDR3 DNA: TGTGCCAGCAGCCAATCCCGCGCTCCCTACGGCGAGCAGTACTTC
CDR3 protein: CASSQSRAPYGEQYF

J gene: TRBJ1-5
V gene: TRBV15
clone size: .
D gene: .
CDR3 DNA: TGTGCCACCAGCAGAGATGCCTTGGGGTCTAGCAATCAGCCCCAGCATTTT
CDR3 protein: CATSRDALGSSNQPQHF

J gene: TRBJ2-3
V gene: TRBV6-2/TRBV6-3
clone size: .
D gene: TRBD2
CDR3 DNA: TGTGCCAGCAGTCCGGGACTAGCGGGAGCTAGCACAGATACGCAGTATTTT
CDR3 protein: CASSPGLAGASTDTQYF

J gene: TRBJ1-2
V gene: TRBV9
clone size: .
D gene: .
CDR3 DNA: TGTGCCAGCAGCGTAGGTGGGTTAGGGGAAAACTATGGCTACACCTTC
CDR3 protein: CASSVGGLGENYGYTF

J gene: TRBJ2-1
V gene: TRBV5-1
clone size: .
D gene: TRBD1
CDR3 DNA: TGCGCCAGCAGCTCTGGCCAGGGCGACAGGGGAGCAAATGAGCAGTTCTTC
CDR3 protein: CASSSGQGDRGANEQFF

J gene: TRBJ2-5
V gene: TRBV6-5
clone size: .
D gene: TRBD1
CDR3 DNA: TGTGCCAGCAGTTCGGCAGGGGGCGCGGGAAAGACCCAGTACTTC
CDR3 protein: CASSSAGGAGKTQYF

J gene: TRBJ1-2
V gene: TRBV20-1
clone size: .
D gene: .
CDR3 DNA: TGCAGTGCTAGAGTGTCCGCGGAGGGCTACACCTTC
CDR3 protein: CSARVSAEGYTF

J gene: TRBJ2-7
V gene: TRBV7-9
clone size: once
D gene: .
CDR3 DNA: TGTGCCAGCAGCTTAGCGGGGTCAGGGCGCCACGAGCAGTACTTC
CDR3 protein: CASSLAGSGRHEQYF

J gene: TRBJ2-7
V gene: TRBV5-6
clone size: few
D gene: TRBD2
CDR3 DNA: TGTGCCAGCAGCCGGACTAGCGGGGGGTCCTACGAGCAGTACTTC
CDR3 protein: CASSRTSGGSYEQYF

J gene: TRBJ2-7
V gene: TRBV27
clone size: .
D gene: .
CDR3 DNA: TGTGCCAGCATGAGGAACCCAGACAGCGGATACGAGCAGTACTTC
CDR3 protein: CASMRNPDSGYEQYF

J gene: TRBJ2-7
V gene: TRBV7-9
clone size: .
D gene: .
CDR3 DNA: TGTGCCAGCAGCTTAGGGTTGGCAGCCCAGAGGAACGAGCAGTACTTC
CDR3 protein: CASSLGLAAQRNEQYF

J gene: TRBJ2-1
V gene: TRBV29-1
clone size: .
D gene: .
CDR3 DNA: TGCAGCGTTTCGAGGGAGGTCGCCTACAATGAGCAGTTCTTC
CDR3 protein: CSVSREVAYNEQFF

J gene: TRBJ2-3
V gene: TRBV27
clone size: .
D gene: .
CDR3 DNA: TGTGCCAGCAGTTGGGCTTCCCGCGGTACGCAGTATTTT
CDR3 protein: CASSWASRGTQYF

J gene: TRBJ2-5
V gene: TRBV28
clone size: .
D gene: TRBD2
CDR3 DNA: TGTGCCAGCAGCCCCGAACCGGGACTAGCGGTAGGTCGGGGTGAGACCCAGTACTTC
CDR3 protein: CASSPEPGLAVGRGETQYF

J gene: TRBJ2-2
V gene: TRBV19
clone size: .
D gene: TRBD2
CDR3 DNA: TGTGCCAGTAGTCTTCTAGCGGGAAGCACCGGGGAGCTGTTTTTT
CDR3 protein: CASSLLAGSTGELFF

J gene: TRBJ1-3
V gene: TRBV10-3
clone size: .
D gene: .
CDR3 DNA: TGTGCCATCAGTGAGTCCGGGGCTGGAAACACCATATATTTT
CDR3 protein: CAISESGAGNTIYF

J gene: TRBJ2-1
V gene: TRBV6-5
clone size: .
D gene: TRBD2
CDR3 DNA: TGTGCCAGCAGTCACTCCTCCGGGACTAGCGGGAGGGGAAGTGAGCAGTTCTTC
CDR3 protein: CASSHSSGTSGRGSEQFF

J gene: TRBJ2-7
V gene: TRBV5-6
clone size: few
D gene: .
CDR3 DNA: TGTGCCAGCAGCTTGGTGAGCGAAGTAAGATACGAGCAGTACTTC
CDR3 protein: CASSLVSEVRYEQYF

J gene: TRBJ2-5
V gene: TRBV30
clone size: .
D gene: TRBD1
CDR3 DNA: TGTGCCTGGAGCAGGGGACAGGGAAAAGAGACCCAGTACTTC
CDR3 protein: CAWSRGQGKETQYF

J gene: TRBJ1-5
V gene: TRBV27
clone size: few
D gene: .
CDR3 DNA: TGTGCCAGCAGTTTATCTCGGGGTATTAGCAATCAGCCCCAGCATTTT
CDR3 protein: CASSLSRGISNQPQHF

J gene: TRBJ2-7
V gene: TRBV9
clone size: .
D gene: .
CDR3 DNA: TGTGCCAGCAGCGTAACTCCGACTAGCTCCTACGAGCAGTACTTC
CDR3 protein: CASSVTPTSSYEQYF

J gene: TRBJ2-3
V gene: TRBV14
clone size: few
D gene: .
CDR3 DNA: TGTGCCAGCAGCCAAGATCGGGTGGTCCTAGGGGCAGATACGCAGTATTTT
CDR3 protein: CASSQDRVVLGADTQYF